The clone carrying this T cell receptor beta chain was detected only a few times. The antigen remains unidentified. This entry comes from a study of T cell repertoires in cytomegalovirus infection. The overall study: Public TCR beta signatures were indicative of both CMV infection and a matching HLA type.

Trimming shortened V by 9 bases and J by 5 bases, and 16 bases separated the two germline ends. The CDR3 is 13 residues long. TCRdb ran MiXCR on the reads and lists one entry per CDR3 protein. Among approximately 110,000 distinct CDR3 sequences listed, under 45% were seen once. This sequence was found in a human donor in good health (CMV status not recorded). Some clones in this sample may be carry-over from other donors' samples. Sequenced material: CD8+ T cells from cultured PBMCs, taken from culture after CMV antigen stimulation. V and J are TRBV12-3 or TRBV12-4 and TRBJ2-5; no clear D. DNA of the CDR3: TGTGCCAGTGGGTTAGGGCCGCTTGAGACCCAGTACTTC. As protein: CASGLGPLETQYF.